The 16 T cell receptor beta chains listed next were all sequenced from one sample in a study of OX40 agonist ivuxolimab in advanced cancers. Libraries were made using the immunoSEQ multiplex PCR assay. In TCRdb, the immuneACCESS table is reduced to in-frame sequences with V and J assigned. These tables do not hold every clone; where another copy was compared, an unresolved V gene accounts for under half, and the others remain unexplained. A total of 66,000 or so clones appear in this sample, around 90% of them only once. The ten most abundant clones make up 2% of the sample. The sample here was CD4+ or CD8+ T cells sorted from blood, taken in a trial of the OX40 agonist ivuxolimab. The receptors originated from an adult with an advanced solid tumor such as melanoma, head and neck, liver or kidney cancer.

This clone was picked up a small number of times. This chain connects TRBV4-2 to TRBJ1-6, with no clear D. This CDR3 has 13 residues. V lost 0 bases and J 11 bases, leaving 8 bases between the germline ends. Germline V gene lookup returns CDR1 LGHNA and CDR2 YNFKEQ. The CDR3 coding sequence is TGTGCCAGCAGCCAAGATAAGGGAACACCCCTCCACTTT. Its protein is CASSQDKGTPLHF.

This clone has a single count. The rearrangement joins TRBV9 to TRBJ1-6, with D maybe TRBD1 (6 bases). CDR1 and CDR2 from the germline V gene are SGDLS and YYNGEE. Trimming stripped 0 bases from V and 10 bases from J, with 17 bases between. CDR3 length: 16 amino acids. For the CDR3, the DNA is TGTGCCAGCAGCGTAGGGGGGGGCGAAACCGGATCACCCCTCCACTTT. It codes for CASSVGGGETGSPLHF.

The J gene is TRBJ2-3, the V gene TRBV28; either TRBD1 or TRBD2 may supply D (6 bases each). The CDR3 spans 15 residues. Germline lookup yields CDR1 MDHEN and CDR2 SYDVKM. The V gene lost 6 bases and the J gene lost 2 bases, with 15 bases spanning the gap. CDR3 in DNA: TGTGCCAGCAGCGGCGGAGGGGGGAACACAGATACGCAGTATTTT. Translation: CASSGGGGNTDTQYF. Based on the CDR3 plus reference TRBV28 and TRBJ2-3, the full variable domain is DVKVTQSSRYLVKRTGEKVFLECVQDMDHENMFWYRQDPGLGLRLIYFSYDVKMKEKGDIPEGYSVSREKKERFSLILESASTNQTSMYLCASSGGGGNTDTQYFGPGTRLTVL.

The V and J genes are TRBV6-5 and TRBJ1-1; no clear D gene. Trimming removed 6 bases from V and 1 base from J, with 9 bases in between. In germline, CDR1 is MNHEY, CDR2 SVGAGI. The CDR3 extends over 13 amino acids. The CDR3 DNA sequence: TGTGCCAGCAGGGTCACGAGGAACACTGAAGCTTTCTTT. Residues: CASRVTRNTEAFF.

The chain links TRBV5-6 to TRBJ2-7; no definite D call. Per germline, CDR1 SGHDT and CDR2 YYEEEE. The CDR3 is 16 residues long. The V and J ends lost 3 bases and 2 bases respectively, with 18 bases between them. The CDR3: CASSSTPEGIPYEQYF. The DNA of the CDR3 is TGTGCCAGCAGCTCGACCCCAGAAGGTATCCCCTACGAGCAGTACTTC.

The sample holds one count of this clone. J is TRBJ2-7 and V is TRBV29-1, with D perhaps given as TRBD1 or TRBD2 (7 bases each). Germline CDR1 reads SQVTM; CDR2 reads ANQGSEA. V lost 8 bases and J lost 2, with 16 bases in between. The CDR3 covers 13 residues. As DNA, the CDR3 is TGCAGCTATAGACAGGGAGGGGCCTACGAGCAGTACTTC. Its protein product is CSYRQGGAYEQYF.

The chain employs TRBV19 and TRBJ1-2; D is unresolved. The germline V gene has CDR1 LNHDA and CDR2 SQIVND (reference sequence). Trimming stripped 5 bases from V and 1 base from J, with 20 bases between. The CDR3 length is 17 residues. Written as DNA, the CDR3 is TGTGCCAGTAGTTCGTCCTGGGATCCTAGCGTTAACTATGGCTACACCTTC. Its protein is CASSSSWDPSVNYGYTF.

The chain carries TRBV19 and TRBJ1-5; tentatively, D is TRBD1 (5 bases). The V and J ends lost 5 bases and 9 bases respectively, with 14 bases between them. CDR1 is LNHDA, CDR2 SQIVND, per germline (reference sequence). CDR3 length: 13 amino acids. This chain's CDR3 is CASSDRGLGPQHF. CDR3 nucleotide sequence: TGTGCCAGTAGTGATAGGGGCTTAGGGCCCCAGCATTTT.

The rearrangement uses TRBV28 and TRBJ2-3; D is unclear. The CDR3 totals 15 residues. CDR1 MDHEN and CDR2 SYDVKM come from the germline V gene. Trimming stripped 2 bases from V and 3 bases from J, with 12 bases between. CDR3 nucleotide sequence: TGTGCCAGCAGTTTAGGTAATTTGAGGACAGATACGCAGTATTTT. It codes for CASSLGNLRTDTQYF.

This chain joins TRBV5-5 and TRBJ1-3; D might be TRBD1 (6 bases). The V gene lost 2 bases and the J gene lost 4 bases, with 10 bases spanning the gap. The germline V gene has CDR1 SGHKS and CDR2 YYEKEE (reference sequence). The CDR3 loop spans 14 amino acids. The CDR3 here is CASSLGGYGNTIYF. The CDR3 region has the DNA TGTGCCAGCAGCTTAGGGGGATACGGAAACACCATATATTTT. Complete variable domain (other parts from reference TRBV5-5 and TRBJ1-3): DAGVTQSPTHLIKTRGQQVTLRCSPISGHKSVSWYQQVLGQGPQFIFQYYEKEERGRGNFPDRFSARQFPNYSSELNVNALLLGDSALYLCASSLGGYGNTIYFGEGSWLTVV.

Here the CDR3 DNA reads TGTGCCAGCGGGTCATCACGCGGGAGGGTCACCGGGGAGCTGTTTTTT. Amino acids: CASGSSRGRVTGELFF. This chain connects TRBV25-1 to TRBJ2-2, with 9 nucleotides matching TRBD2. V dropped 8 bases and J dropped 4; count of bases not matched to a gene: 11. Per germline, CDR1 MGHDK and CDR2 SYGVNS. The CDR3 consists of 16 residues. Looking up the rest from reference TRBV25-1 and TRBJ2-2 gives the full variable domain: EADIYQTPRYLVIGTGKKITLECSQTMGHDKMYWYQQDPGMELHLIHYSYGVNSTEKGDLSSESTVSRIRTEHFPLTLESARPSHTSQYLCASGSSRGRVTGELFFGEGSRLTVL.

This clone was picked up one time. The chain recombines TRBV20-1 with TRBJ2-1; D possibly corresponds to TRBD1 (6 bases). CDR1 is DFQATT, CDR2 SNEGSKA, per germline (reference sequence). V was cut by 6 bases and J by 16 bases, with 19 bases left in between. This CDR3 is built from 11 residues. CDR3 sequence (DNA): TGCAGTGCCACGAGCCCAGGGGTCGGCTTCTTC. Its translation: CSATSPGVGFF.

The rearrangement uses TRBV6-5 and TRBJ1-2; TRBD1 might be the D (5 bases). Looked up from germline, CDR1 is MNHEY and CDR2 is SVGAGI. Trimming took 6 bases from V and 4 from J, leaving 18 bases between them. CDR3 length: 15 amino acids. CDR3: CASRPGTGYLYGYTF. In DNA form, the CDR3 reads TGTGCCAGCAGACCCGGGACCGGTTACCTCTATGGCTACACCTTC.

The chain recombines TRBV29-1 with TRBJ1-2; 7 bases agree with TRBD1. J lost 8 bases, V lost 7 bases, and 16 bases had no gene match. Germline assignment: CDR1 SQVTM and CDR2 ANQGSEA. The CDR3 extends over 14 amino acids. The chain's CDR3 is CSAGGEGGSGGYTF. As DNA, the CDR3 is TGCAGCGCAGGCGGGGAAGGGGGCAGTGGAGGCTACACCTTC.

The chain links TRBV11-3 to TRBJ2-3; D not resolved. The CDR3 is made up of 13 amino acids. Per the germline V gene, CDR1 is SGHNT and CDR2 is YENEEA. V was pared by 5 bases and J by 0 bases, with 6 bases between. The DNA of the CDR3 is TGTGCCAGCAGCCAGTATAGCACAGATACGCAGTATTTT. This gives the protein CASSQYSTDTQYF.

This chain uses TRBV6-1 with TRBJ2-3, with 11 nucleotides matching TRBD2. Germline trimming cut 1 base from V and 2 bases from J; bases unmatched to any gene: 5. Germline V gives CDR1 MNHNS, CDR2 SASEGT. This CDR3 has 17 residues. The CDR3 sequence: CASSEETSGDLTDTQYF. CDR3 nucleotide sequence: TGTGCCAGCAGTGAAGAGACTAGCGGGGACCTCACAGATACGCAGTATTTT.